The clone carrying this TCR beta chain came up once. Investigators merged groups given second doses at roughly 4 or roughly 12 weeks. This entry comes from a study of T cell responses to AZD1222 COVID-19 vaccine. Here immunoSEQ multiplex PCR was the method, and the copy in TCRdb shows in-frame clones only, minus some. The repertoire holds about 85,000 clones, about 85% seen once, with over 3.5% in the top ten. After removal of 8 bases from V and 2 bases from J, the junction contained 7 bases not matched to a gene. The CDR3 runs to 15 residues. Per the germline V gene, CDR1 is SGHTA and CDR2 is FQGTGA.

Sequenced material: peripheral blood, taken 28 days after the second AZD1222 dose. The clonotype comes from an adult who received the AZD1222 COVID-19 vaccine. The V gene is TRBV7-3, the J gene TRBJ1-4; TRBD1 matches at 8 bases. In DNA form, the CDR3 reads TGTGCCAGCTCTGACAGGGGTGGGACTAATGAAAAACTGTTTTTT. Its protein is CASSDRGGTNEKLFF.